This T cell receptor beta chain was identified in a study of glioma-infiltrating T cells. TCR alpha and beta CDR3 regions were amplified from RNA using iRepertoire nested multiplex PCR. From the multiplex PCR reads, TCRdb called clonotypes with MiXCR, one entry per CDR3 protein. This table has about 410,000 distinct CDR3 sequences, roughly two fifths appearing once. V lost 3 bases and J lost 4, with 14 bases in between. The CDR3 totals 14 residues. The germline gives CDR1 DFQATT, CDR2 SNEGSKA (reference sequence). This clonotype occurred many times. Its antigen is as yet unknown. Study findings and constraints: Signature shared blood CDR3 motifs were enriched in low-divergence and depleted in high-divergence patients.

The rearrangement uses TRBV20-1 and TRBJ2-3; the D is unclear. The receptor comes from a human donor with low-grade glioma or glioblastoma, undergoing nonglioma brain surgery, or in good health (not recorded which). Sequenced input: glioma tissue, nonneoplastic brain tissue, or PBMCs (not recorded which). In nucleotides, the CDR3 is TGCAGTGCTAGCGGGCCCTCAAGGGCAGATACGCAGTATTTT. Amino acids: CSASGPSRADTQYF.